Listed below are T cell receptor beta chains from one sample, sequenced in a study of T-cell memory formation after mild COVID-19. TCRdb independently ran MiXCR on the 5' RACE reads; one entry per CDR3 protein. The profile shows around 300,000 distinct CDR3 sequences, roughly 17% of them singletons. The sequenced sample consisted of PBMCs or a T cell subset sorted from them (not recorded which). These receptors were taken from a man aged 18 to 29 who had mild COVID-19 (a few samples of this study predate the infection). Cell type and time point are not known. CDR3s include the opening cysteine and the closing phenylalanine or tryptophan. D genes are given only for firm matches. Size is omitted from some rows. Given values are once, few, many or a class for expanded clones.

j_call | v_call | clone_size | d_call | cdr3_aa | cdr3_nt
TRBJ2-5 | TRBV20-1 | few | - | CSAARSSQETQYF | TGCAGTGCCGCCCGGAGTAGCCAAGAGACCCAGTACTTC
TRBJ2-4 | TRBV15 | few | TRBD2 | CATASTGGRGNIQYF | TGTGCCACCGCTTCGACGGGGGGGCGTGGAAACATTCAGTACTTC
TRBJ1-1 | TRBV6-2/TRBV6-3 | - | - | CASHPRENTEAFF | TGTGCCAGCCACCCGCGGGAGAACACTGAAGCTTTCTTT
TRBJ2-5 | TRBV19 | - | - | CASSSRRASETQYF | TGTGCCAGTAGTAGTCGGAGGGCTTCAGAGACCCAGTACTTC
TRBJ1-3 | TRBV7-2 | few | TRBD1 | CASSPRGGSGNTIYF | TGTGCCAGCAGCCCCAGGGGGGGATCTGGAAACACCATATATTTT
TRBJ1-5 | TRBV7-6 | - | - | CASSLGTGGYQPQHF | TGTGCCAGCAGCTTAGGCACGGGGGGCTATCAGCCCCAGCATTTT
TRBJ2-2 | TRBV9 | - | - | CASGPGDTGELFF | TGTGCCAGCGGACCAGGGGATACCGGGGAGCTGTTTTTT
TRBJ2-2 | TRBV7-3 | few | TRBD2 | CASRDTAGGPGELFF | TGTGCCAGCAGGGACACGGCGGGGGGCCCGGGGGAGCTGTTTTTT
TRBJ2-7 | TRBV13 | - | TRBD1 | CASSDPTGGTYEQYF | TGTGCCAGCAGCGACCCGACAGGGGGCACCTACGAGCAGTACTTC
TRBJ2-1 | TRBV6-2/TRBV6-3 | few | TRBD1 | CASSSDRDYNEQFF | TGTGCCAGCAGCTCGGACAGGGACTACAATGAGCAGTTCTTC
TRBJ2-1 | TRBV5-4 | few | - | CASSLGTEYNEQFF | TGTGCCAGCAGCTTGGGGACGGAGTACAATGAGCAGTTCTTC
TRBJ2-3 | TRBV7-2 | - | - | CASSQTRGATDTQYF | TGTGCCAGCAGCCAGACTAGAGGGGCGACAGATACGCAGTATTTT
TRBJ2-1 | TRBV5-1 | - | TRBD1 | CASSLVGDSQYNEQFF | TGCGCCAGCAGCTTGGTAGGGGACAGCCAGTACAATGAGCAGTTCTTC
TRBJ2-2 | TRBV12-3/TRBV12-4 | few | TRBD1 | CASVGTGNTGELFF | TGTGCCAGCGTCGGGACAGGAAACACCGGGGAGCTGTTTTTT
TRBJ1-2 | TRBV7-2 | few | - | CASSLGQLGGYTF | TGTGCCAGCAGCTTAGGGCAGCTGGGGGGCTACACCTTC
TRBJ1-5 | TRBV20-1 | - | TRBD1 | CSATGQGYQPQHF | TGCAGTGCTACGGGACAGGGGTATCAGCCCCAGCATTTT
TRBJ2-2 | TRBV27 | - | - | CASSSWGAGELFF | TGTGCCAGCAGTAGCTGGGGGGCCGGGGAGCTGTTTTTT
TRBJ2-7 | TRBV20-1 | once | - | CSARGAFEQYF | TGCAGTGCTAGGGGAGCTTTCGAGCAGTACTTC
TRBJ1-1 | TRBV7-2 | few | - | CASRLHGAMNTEAFF | TGTGCCAGCAGACTACACGGCGCCATGAACACTGAAGCTTTCTTT
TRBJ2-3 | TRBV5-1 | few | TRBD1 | CASSSPGQGFTDPDTQYF | TGCGCCAGCAGCTCGCCGGGACAGGGTTTTACTGACCCAGATACGCAGTATTTT
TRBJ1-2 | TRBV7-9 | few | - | CASNPLTTGLYGYTF | TGTGCCAGCAACCCACTCACGACAGGATTATATGGCTACACCTTC
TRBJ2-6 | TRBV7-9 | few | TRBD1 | CASMSLLVQGVSNVLTF | TGTGCCAGCATGAGTCTATTGGTACAGGGGGTTTCCAACGTCCTGACTTTC
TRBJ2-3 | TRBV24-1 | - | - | CATSWGDTQYF | TGTGCCACGTCGTGGGGGGATACGCAGTATTTT
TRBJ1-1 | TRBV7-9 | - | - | CASSSNSGIPAFF | TGTGCCAGCAGCTCTAACTCAGGGATTCCAGCTTTCTTT
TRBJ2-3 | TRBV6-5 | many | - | CASSYLQPSTDTQYF | TGTGCCAGCAGTTACCTTCAGCCTAGCACAGATACGCAGTATTTT
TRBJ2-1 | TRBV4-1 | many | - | CASSPYNNEQFF | TGCGCCAGCAGCCCCTACAACAATGAGCAGTTCTTC
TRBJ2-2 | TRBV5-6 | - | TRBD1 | CARSGQVFTGELFF | TGTGCCAGGTCGGGACAGGTTTTCACCGGGGAGCTGTTTTTT
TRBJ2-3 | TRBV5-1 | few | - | CASSLDGDLSTDTQYF | TGCGCCAGCAGCTTGGACGGGGACCTAAGCACAGATACGCAGTATTTT
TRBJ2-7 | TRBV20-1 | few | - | CSANLSGDEQYF | TGCAGTGCCAATCTATCCGGTGACGAGCAGTACTTC
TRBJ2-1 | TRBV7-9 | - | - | CASSFSGDNEQFF | TGTGCCAGCAGCTTTTCAGGGGACAATGAGCAGTTCTTC
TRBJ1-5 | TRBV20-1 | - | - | CSAPIQENQPQHF | TGCAGTGCTCCCATACAGGAGAATCAGCCCCAGCATTTT
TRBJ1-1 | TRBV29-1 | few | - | CSAGAVLNTEAFF | TGCAGCGCTGGGGCAGTCCTGAACACTGAAGCTTTCTTT
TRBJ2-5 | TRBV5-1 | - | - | CASTGRQETQYF | TGCGCCAGTACGGGCCGACAAGAGACCCAGTACTTC
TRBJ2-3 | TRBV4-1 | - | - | CASSLEGEDTQYF | TGCGCCAGCAGCTTAGAGGGAGAGGATACGCAGTATTTT
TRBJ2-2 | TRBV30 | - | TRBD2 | CASDFRGVANTGELFF | TGTGCCTCCGATTTCCGGGGGGTAGCGAACACCGGGGAGCTGTTTTTT
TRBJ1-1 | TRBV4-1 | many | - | CASSQARGLGAFF | TGCGCCAGCAGCCAAGCCCGGGGCCTAGGAGCTTTCTTT
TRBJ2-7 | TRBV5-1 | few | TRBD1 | CASSLQGASYEQYF | TGCGCCAGCAGCTTACAGGGGGCATCCTACGAGCAGTACTTC
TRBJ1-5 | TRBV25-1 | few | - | CASSGAGDQPQHF | TGTGCCAGCAGTGGGGCAGGGGATCAGCCCCAGCATTTT
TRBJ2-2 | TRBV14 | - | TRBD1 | CASSQAYRGTGELFF | TGTGCCAGCAGCCAAGCCTACAGGGGCACCGGGGAGCTGTTTTTT
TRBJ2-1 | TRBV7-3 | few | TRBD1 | CASSPGQRFYNEQFF | TGTGCCAGCAGCCCGGGACAGAGATTCTACAATGAGCAGTTCTTC
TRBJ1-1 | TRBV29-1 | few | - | CSVERQGNTEAFF | TGCAGCGTTGAAAGGCAGGGGAACACTGAAGCTTTCTTT
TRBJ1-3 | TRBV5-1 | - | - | CASSQDNSGNTIYF | TGCGCCAGCAGTCAGGACAACTCTGGAAACACCATATATTTT
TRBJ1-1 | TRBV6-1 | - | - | CASSAISWGPNTEAFF | TGTGCCAGCAGTGCCATTTCATGGGGGCCGAACACTGAAGCTTTCTTT
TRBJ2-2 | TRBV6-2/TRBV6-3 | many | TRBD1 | CASVGQHTGELFF | TGTGCCAGCGTGGGACAGCACACCGGGGAGCTGTTTTTT
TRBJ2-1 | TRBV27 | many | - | CASSLLLPGVEQFF | TGTGCCAGCAGTTTATTACTCCCGGGGGTCGAGCAGTTCTTC
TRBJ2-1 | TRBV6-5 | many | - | CASSWAGSSYNEQFF | TGTGCCAGCAGTTGGGCAGGGAGCTCCTACAATGAGCAGTTCTTC
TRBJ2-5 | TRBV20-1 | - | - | CSARGQGAGRETQYF | TGCAGTGCTAGAGGCCAAGGTGCTGGCCGTGAGACCCAGTACTTC
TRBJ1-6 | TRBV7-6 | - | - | CASSPDDYNSPLHF | TGTGCCAGCAGCCCCGACGATTATAATTCACCCCTCCACTTT
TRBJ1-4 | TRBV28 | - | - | CASSGAGQREKLFF | TGTGCCAGCAGCGGAGCGGGACAACGTGAAAAACTGTTTTTT
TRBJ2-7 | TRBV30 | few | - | CAWSPGGNGEQYF | TGTGCCTGGAGTCCAGGCGGAAACGGCGAGCAGTACTTC
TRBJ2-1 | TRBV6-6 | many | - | CASTPGLGDHEQFF | TGTGCCAGCACCCCGGGACTGGGGGATCATGAGCAGTTCTTC
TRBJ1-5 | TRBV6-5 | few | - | CASSYSDGQPQHF | TGTGCCAGCAGTTACTCGGACGGACAGCCCCAGCATTTT